The rows below give T cell receptor beta chains drawn from one sample of a study of blood T cells in healthy people across ages. TCRdb redid the calling of the 5' RACE reads with MiXCR, one entry per CDR3 protein. The sample shows 950,000 to 1,200,000 distinct CDR3 sequences, 35% to 40% of them seen only once. The sample consisted of blood. The receptors shown here come from a man aged 18 to 30 in good health. Both conserved end residues are part of each CDR3. Each record gives: J gene, V gene, clone size, D gene, CDR3 protein, CDR3 DNA. A D gene is named only where the DNA matches it firmly. Not every row has a clone size; where given, it reads once, few, many or a size class.

J: TRBJ2-1
V: TRBV4-3
size: .
D: .
CDR3: CASSQERGINEQFF
DNA: TGCGCCAGCAGCCAAGAGCGGGGCATCAATGAGCAGTTCTTC

J: TRBJ2-1
V: TRBV6-5
size: .
D: .
CDR3: CAISYEQGTYNEQFF
DNA: TGTGCCATCAGTTACGAACAGGGAACCTACAATGAGCAGTTCTTC

J: TRBJ2-7
V: TRBV7-2
size: few
D: .
CDR3: CASSAPGPYEQYF
DNA: TGTGCCAGCAGCGCCCCCGGGCCCTACGAGCAGTACTTC

J: TRBJ1-2
V: TRBV4-3
size: few
D: .
CDR3: CASSQESGQMNYGYTF
DNA: TGCGCCAGCAGCCAAGAAAGTGGACAAATGAACTATGGCTACACCTTC

J: TRBJ2-3
V: TRBV2
size: few
D: TRBD2
CDR3: CASSENSALAGDLGNTQYF
DNA: TGTGCCAGCAGTGAGAACTCGGCTCTAGCGGGGGACTTGGGAAATACGCAGTATTTT

J: TRBJ2-5
V: TRBV29-1
size: few
D: .
CDR3: CSVFRTFPVETQYF
DNA: TGCAGCGTGTTTAGGACCTTCCCAGTGGAGACCCAGTACTTC

J: TRBJ2-5
V: TRBV4-1
size: few
D: TRBD1
CDR3: CASSQTGTGRDEQYF
DNA: TGCGCCAGCAGCCAAACCGGGACAGGGAGAGATGAGCAGTACTTC

J: TRBJ1-2
V: TRBV20-1
size: .
D: TRBD1
CDR3: CSARDRGYHGYTF
DNA: TGCAGTGCTAGGGACAGGGGGTACCATGGCTACACCTTC

J: TRBJ1-1
V: TRBV7-2
size: .
D: .
CDR3: CASSLGLRAEAFF
DNA: TGTGCCAGCAGCTTAGGGTTGAGAGCTGAAGCTTTCTTT

J: TRBJ2-3
V: TRBV9
size: few
D: TRBD2
CDR3: CASSVGSSGGLTDTQYF
DNA: TGTGCCAGCAGCGTAGGATCTAGCGGGGGCCTCACAGATACGCAGTATTTT

J: TRBJ2-7
V: TRBV7-9
size: .
D: TRBD1
CDR3: CASSPYRGGKQYF
DNA: TGTGCCAGCAGCCCCTACAGGGGTGGAAAGCAGTACTTC

J: TRBJ2-1
V: TRBV6-5
size: few
D: .
CDR3: CASSYAGPNNEQFF
DNA: TGTGCCAGCAGTTACGCGGGGCCCAACAATGAGCAGTTCTTC

J: TRBJ2-3
V: TRBV11-1
size: .
D: .
CDR3: CASSLAGRIRGTDTQYF
DNA: TGTGCCAGCAGCTTAGCGGGTAGGATCCGGGGGACAGATACGCAGTATTTT

J: TRBJ1-5
V: TRBV12-3/TRBV12-4
size: .
D: .
CDR3: CASSGVGDQPQHF
DNA: TGTGCCAGCAGTGGGGTAGGGGATCAGCCCCAGCATTTT

J: TRBJ1-5
V: TRBV12-3/TRBV12-4
size: .
D: .
CDR3: CASRDTGNQSQHF
DNA: TGTGCCAGCAGGGACACAGGGAATCAGTCCCAGCATTTT

J: TRBJ2-3
V: TRBV12-3/TRBV12-4
size: .
D: .
CDR3: CASSFLVGTQYF
DNA: TGTGCCAGCAGTTTTTTAGTCGGTACGCAGTATTTT

J: TRBJ2-5
V: TRBV20-1
size: .
D: .
CDR3: CSARGDTQGQYF
DNA: TGCAGTGCTAGAGGGGACACTCAGGGGCAGTACTTC

J: TRBJ2-7
V: TRBV5-6
size: few
D: TRBD2
CDR3: CASATEAGTFYEQYF
DNA: TGTGCCAGCGCTACCGAAGCGGGGACTTTCTACGAGCAGTACTTC

J: TRBJ1-4
V: TRBV2
size: .
D: .
CDR3: CASGDRAFATNEKLFF
DNA: TGTGCCAGCGGGGACCGGGCCTTTGCAACTAATGAAAAACTGTTTTTT

J: TRBJ1-2
V: TRBV20-1
size: .
D: TRBD1
CDR3: CSGVGQGVRKIYDYGYTF
DNA: TGCAGTGGGGTCGGACAGGGAGTACGAAAAATTTACGACTATGGCTACACCTTC

J: TRBJ1-2
V: TRBV4-3
size: many
D: .
CDR3: CASSQDGTDYGYTF
DNA: TGCGCCAGCAGCCAAGATGGGACGGACTATGGCTACACCTTC

J: TRBJ1-1
V: TRBV29-1
size: .
D: TRBD1
CDR3: CSTRQGSNTEAFF
DNA: TGCAGCACCCGACAGGGTTCGAACACTGAAGCTTTCTTT

J: TRBJ1-5
V: TRBV10-3
size: few
D: .
CDR3: CAISEGSGSPQPQHF
DNA: TGTGCCATCAGTGAGGGAAGCGGAAGTCCTCAGCCCCAGCATTTT

J: TRBJ2-3
V: TRBV7-9
size: few
D: TRBD2
CDR3: CASSHRTSVGTDTQYF
DNA: TGTGCCAGCAGCCACAGGACTAGCGTGGGCACAGATACGCAGTATTTT

J: TRBJ2-1
V: TRBV12-3/TRBV12-4
size: few
D: .
CDR3: CASGSLSPSNEQFF
DNA: TGTGCCAGCGGGTCGCTATCCCCTTCCAATGAGCAGTTCTTC